This is a list of T cell receptor beta chains from one sample in a study of blood T cell repertoires in COVID-19. Clones were sequenced by immunoSEQ multiplex PCR, and TCRdb holds only the in-frame ones, with some missing. The table includes about 210,000 clones, 81% detected once. The specimen was PBMCs or T cells enriched from blood (not recorded which). The source is a woman between 50 and 59 years old with acute COVID-19. The CDR3 runs from the conserved cysteine through the conserved F or W.

j_call v_call cdr3_aa
TRBJ2-1 TRBV4-2 CASSQDLPGFRYNEQFF
TRBJ2-1 TRBV5-1 CASSWGTYNEQFF
TRBJ2-5 TRBV18 CASSLPDKTQYF
TRBJ1-1 TRBV5-1 CASSGTGFQNTEAFF
TRBJ2-5 TRBV28 CASTRTGRETQYF
TRBJ1-6 TRBV6-1 CASSAGQGASYNSPLHF
TRBJ2-7 TRBV14 CASSQRQGPYEQYF
TRBJ1-2 TRBV19 CASSTPTGIFIGYTF
TRBJ1-5 TRBV19 CASSIPRGGIEQPQHF
TRBJ2-7 TRBV12-3/TRBV12-4 CASSDRFSYEQYF
TRBJ2-3 TRBV3-1/TRBV3-2 CASSQDRRQTTDTQYF
TRBJ1-5 TRBV5-1 CASSLDSGSNQPQHF
TRBJ2-1 TRBV5-6 CASFPRDRVSPEQFF
TRBJ2-7 TRBV7-3 CASSLIAGGTYEQYF
TRBJ2-1 TRBV4-3 CASSQDLAGAYNEQFF
TRBJ1-3 TRBV7-9 CASSSTGSTGNTIYF
TRBJ2-1 TRBV6-5 CASSWTSGGSYNEQFF
TRBJ1-4 TRBV7-2 CASSLQGLTNEKLFF
TRBJ1-5 TRBV6-5 CASSRDRGPGPQHF
TRBJ1-2 TRBV28 CASSQSSIGGYTF
TRBJ2-3 TRBV6-2/TRBV6-3 CASSYPSLAGVTDTQYF
TRBJ1-2 TRBV6-5 CASSYTDRGYGYTF
TRBJ1-1 TRBV10-3 CAISGDNAMNTEAFF
TRBJ1-2 TRBV6-1 CASSDRRTGGNYGYTF
TRBJ1-2 TRBV12-3/TRBV12-4 CASRATAIYGYTF
TRBJ1-5 TRBV10-3 CAISSGSNQPQHF
TRBJ1-1 TRBV18 CASSLGTGEAFF
TRBJ1-1 TRBV6-2/TRBV6-3 CASSQDRGDTEAFF
TRBJ1-5 TRBV6-5 CASRLQGGNQPQHF
TRBJ1-3 TRBV28 CASRSRGAAVGNTIYF
TRBJ2-7 TRBV11-3 CASSLGQSYEQYF
TRBJ2-2 TRBV24-1 CATSDPSGTSGRGTGELFF
TRBJ2-6 TRBV4-3 CASSQDYRTFSGANVLTF
TRBJ1-4 TRBV18 CASSPTGLTFNEKLFF
TRBJ1-4 TRBV9 CASSVLQGIDEKLFF
TRBJ1-1 TRBV3-1/TRBV3-2 CASSRGGGTATEAFF
TRBJ1-1 TRBV5-1 CASTRGDMNTEAFF
TRBJ1-1 TRBV5-6 CASSLEWGGYAFF
TRBJ1-6 TRBV7-9 CASTKSGVSGGSPLHF
TRBJ2-7 TRBV28 CASRLDREQYF
TRBJ1-2 TRBV7-8 CASSLIGNSLGYTF
TRBJ1-2 TRBV2 CASSRTGGAGYGYTF
TRBJ1-1 TRBV5-4 CASSIGPKQGEAFF
TRBJ1-1 TRBV12-3/TRBV12-4 CASTRWAGTEAFF
TRBJ2-3 TRBV27 CASSLTQGTDTQYF
TRBJ2-1 TRBV28 CASSLALFPALPGNEQFF
TRBJ1-1 TRBV10-3 CAISEAPGANTEAFF
TRBJ2-5 TRBV11-1 CASQGGGDSETQYF
TRBJ2-5 TRBV25-1 CASSGVASGGETQYF
TRBJ2-1 TRBV5-4 CASSFGGVEQFF
TRBJ2-5 TRBV5-4 CASSLARGQIETQYF
TRBJ2-1 TRBV18 CASSPIRTSGSSYNEQFF
TRBJ1-2 TRBV25-1 CASSDPRQGNGYGYTF